The rows below give T cell receptor beta chains drawn from one sample of a study of CD8+ T cells in alopecia areata. TCRdb's table, derived via immunoSEQ multiplex PCR, lists solely in-frame clones and lacks some. Here the sample spans a few hundred thousand clones, 50% to 70% being singletons. The material sequenced was CD4+ T cells sorted from blood, taken at week 4, from a patient treated with tofacitinib. The receptors come from a human donor with alopecia areata. The CDR3 runs from the conserved cysteine through the conserved F or W. A D gene is named only where the DNA matches it firmly. The size field is filled for only some rows; it gives once, few, many or a size class.

CDR3 DNA,CDR3 protein,V gene,J gene,D gene,clone size
TGTGCCAGCAGGTCCTGGGCATCTGAAGGTGAAAAACTGTTTTTT,CASRSWASEGEKLFF,TRBV27,TRBJ1-4,-,-
TGTGCCAGCAGCATCGCGGGGGCCCCCAACACCGGGGAGCTGTTTTTT,CASSIAGAPNTGELFF,TRBV9,TRBJ2-2,-,once
TGCAGCACTACCGGGACAGGGGGAGAGACCCAGTACTTC,CSTTGTGGETQYF,TRBV29-1,TRBJ2-5,TRBD1,once
TGTGCCAGCAGCTTATATTTCTGGAACACTGAAGCTTTCTTT,CASSLYFWNTEAFF,TRBV7-2,TRBJ1-1,-,-
TGCGCCAGCAGCTTGGCCCAGCGGGGGAGCAATGAGCAGTTCTTC,CASSLAQRGSNEQFF,TRBV5-1,TRBJ2-1,TRBD2,-
TGCGCCAGCAGCTTTGACCTTCTTGAGCAGTTCTTC,CASSFDLLEQFF,TRBV5-1,TRBJ2-1,-,-
TGTGCCACCAGCAGAGATAGCGGATCCACAGATACGCAGTATTTT,CATSRDSGSTDTQYF,TRBV15,TRBJ2-3,-,-
TGTGCCTGGAGTCTAGGTCTAGCGGGGGTCCCTACCTACAATGAGCAGTTCTTC,CAWSLGLAGVPTYNEQFF,TRBV30,TRBJ2-1,TRBD2,-
TGCAGCGGCGGGACGGACTACGAGCAGTACTTC,CSGGTDYEQYF,TRBV29-1,TRBJ2-7,-,-
TGCGCCAGCAGCCTCGGACAGGGTGTGTGGGGCTACACCTTC,CASSLGQGVWGYTF,TRBV4-3,TRBJ1-2,TRBD1,-
TGCGCCAGCAGCCAAGTATGGGGAGTAGGTTCACCCCTCCACTTT,CASSQVWGVGSPLHF,TRBV4-3,TRBJ1-6,-,once
TGTGCCAGCAGCGTACAGGGGTCGTCTGAAGCTTTCTTT,CASSVQGSSEAFF,TRBV9,TRBJ1-1,-,-
TGTGCCAGCAGTTACGGGGGGTTCCAAGAGACCCAGTACTTC,CASSYGGFQETQYF,TRBV9,TRBJ2-5,TRBD2,once
TGCGCCAGCAGCCAAGATAGTGAGCAGGGGCGCCCCTACAATGAGCAGTTCTTC,CASSQDSEQGRPYNEQFF,TRBV4-1,TRBJ2-1,-,few
TGCAGCGTTGTTCAGGGTCAATATGGCTACACCTTC,CSVVQGQYGYTF,TRBV29-1,TRBJ1-2,-,-
TGTGCCAGCAGTGCTTGGGACAGGGGCTACACCTTC,CASSAWDRGYTF,TRBV2,TRBJ1-2,TRBD1,-
TGCAGCGTAGAGGACTCCTACAATGAGCAGTTCTTC,CSVEDSYNEQFF,TRBV29-1,TRBJ2-1,-,-
TGTGCCAGCAGTGTTACAGGGGGTGATAATTCACCCCTCCACTTT,CASSVTGGDNSPLHF,TRBV6-6,TRBJ1-6,TRBD1,once
TGTGCCAGCAGGGGACTAGCGGGCTACGAGCAGTACTTC,CASRGLAGYEQYF,TRBV6-5,TRBJ2-7,TRBD2,-
TGTGCCAGCAGCCCGCCGGGGGGCAAAAACATTCAGTACTTC,CASSPPGGKNIQYF,TRBV11-1,TRBJ2-4,TRBD2,-
TGTGCCAGCAGCTTAGTCGGACAGGGTAGTTCACCCCTCCACTTT,CASSLVGQGSSPLHF,TRBV7-2,TRBJ1-6,TRBD1,-
TGTGCCTGGAGTGGAGTCGGGGAAAAACTGTTTTTT,CAWSGVGEKLFF,TRBV30,TRBJ1-4,-,-
TGTGCCAGTACGTCGCTCACCGGTGTCGACTATGGCTACACCTTC,CASTSLTGVDYGYTF,TRBV19,TRBJ1-2,-,few
TGCAGCGCCACCGAGGTAGGGGAGCAGTTCTTC,CSATEVGEQFF,TRBV29-1,TRBJ2-1,-,-
TGTGCCAGCAGCTTGGCAGGAGGCCAAGAGACCCAGTACTTC,CASSLAGGQETQYF,TRBV5-6,TRBJ2-5,-,-
TGTGCCAGTAGTACCCAGGGGGCCCGGAACACTGAAGCTTTCTTT,CASSTQGARNTEAFF,TRBV19,TRBJ1-1,TRBD1,few
TGTGCCTGGAGTGACGAGGACGAGCAGTACTTC,CAWSDEDEQYF,TRBV30,TRBJ2-7,-,-
TGTGCCAGCAGCCAAGATCCTAGTACGGAGCAGTACTTC,CASSQDPSTEQYF,TRBV14,TRBJ2-7,-,-
TGTGCCAGCAGCTTACTCGGGCGGGAGGGAATGACAGATACGCAGTATTTT,CASSLLGREGMTDTQYF,TRBV7-6,TRBJ2-3,TRBD2,-
TGTGCCAGCTCACCCGGGCAGTACACAGATACGCAGTATTTT,CASSPGQYTDTQYF,TRBV18,TRBJ2-3,-,-
TGTGCCTGGAGCCTAAACCAGCCTGAAGCTTTCTTT,CAWSLNQPEAFF,TRBV30,TRBJ1-1,-,-
TGTGCCAGCACCCCAGGGGGCGAGGCCAGCTATGGCTACACCTTC,CASTPGGEASYGYTF,TRBV7-9,TRBJ1-2,TRBD1,-
TGTGCCAGCAGCACGGGACAGGGGCAGGGTAATTCACCCCTCCACTTT,CASSTGQGQGNSPLHF,TRBV11-2,TRBJ1-6,TRBD1,many
TGTGCCAGTAGTATACCCGGGACAGGTCGAGCTTTCTTT,CASSIPGTGRAFF,TRBV19,TRBJ1-1,TRBD1,few
TGCAGCACTCTCCAAGTCGGGTCCGGGGAGCAGTACTTC,CSTLQVGSGEQYF,TRBV29-1,TRBJ2-7,-,-
TGTGCCTGGAGTGGGGGGGCACGGAAAATTAACTATGGCTACACCTTC,CAWSGGARKINYGYTF,TRBV30,TRBJ1-2,-,-
TGTGCCATCAGCACAGGGATCGAATCACCCCTCCACTTT,CAISTGIESPLHF,TRBV10-3,TRBJ1-6,-,-
TGTGCCAGCAGCGAAGACGGAAACAATCAGCCCCAGCATTTT,CASSEDGNNQPQHF,TRBV2,TRBJ1-5,-,-
TGTGCCAGCAGCGTAGAAGGAAATTCACCCCTCCACTTT,CASSVEGNSPLHF,TRBV9,TRBJ1-6,-,-
TGTGCCAGCAGCCAGGACAGGGAACTGGCCCAGCATTTT,CASSQDRELAQHF,TRBV4-2,TRBJ1-5,TRBD1,-
TGTGCCAGCAGTTCCTTACTATTGGGGGGTAACTATGGCTACACCTTC,CASSSLLLGGNYGYTF,TRBV27,TRBJ1-2,-,-
TGTGCCAGTAGTAAAGGGACAGTCGTCTCTGGGGCCAACGTCCTGACTTTC,CASSKGTVVSGANVLTF,TRBV19,TRBJ2-6,TRBD1,few
TGTGCCAGCAGCTTAGTGGGCGCAGATACGCGGTATTTT,CASSLVGADTRYF,TRBV11-2,TRBJ2-3,-,-
TGTGCCATCAGCTTTGATTCCACCGGGGAGCTGTTTTTT,CAISFDSTGELFF,TRBV10-3,TRBJ2-2,-,-
TGTGCCAGCAGTGGGTTCTGGACAGCTGACAATGAGCAGTTCTTC,CASSGFWTADNEQFF,TRBV2,TRBJ2-1,-,-
TGTGCCTGGAGAGTCCCTAACGGGCTGAACACTGAAGCTTTCTTT,CAWRVPNGLNTEAFF,TRBV30,TRBJ1-1,-,few
TGCGCCAGCAGTCCCGCCGGACTAGCGGGGAACAATGAGCAGTTCTTC,CASSPAGLAGNNEQFF,TRBV5-1,TRBJ2-1,TRBD2,few
TGTGCCAGCAGCTTAGTCCGGGGGGCCATGAATAATGAGCAGTTCTTC,CASSLVRGAMNNEQFF,TRBV11-1,TRBJ2-1,-,few
TGCAGCGCCCCGCCAGGGGGAATGAACACTGAAGCTTTCTTT,CSAPPGGMNTEAFF,TRBV29-1,TRBJ1-1,TRBD1,-
TGCAGCGTTGAAGGGACACAACTACACTATGGCTACACCTTC,CSVEGTQLHYGYTF,TRBV29-1,TRBJ1-2,-,-
TGTGCCTGGAGTCGGCAGGATCATTTTACTGAAGCTTTCTTT,CAWSRQDHFTEAFF,TRBV30,TRBJ1-1,-,-
TGCGCCAGCAGCCAAGATCAGGCAGGGGGGGCAGATACGCAGTATTTT,CASSQDQAGGADTQYF,TRBV4-3,TRBJ2-3,-,-
TGTGCCAGCAGAGAGGTGTCGCGCAATCAGCCCCAGCATTTT,CASREVSRNQPQHF,TRBV2,TRBJ1-5,-,-
TGCAGCGTTGAGCCCGGCGTAGATACGCAGTATTTT,CSVEPGVDTQYF,TRBV29-1,TRBJ2-3,-,few
TGTGCCATCAGAAGACAGGGGGCCGGGGAGCTGTTTTTT,CAIRRQGAGELFF,TRBV10-3,TRBJ2-2,TRBD1,-
TGTGCCAGCAGCTTACTACCAGGGGAGGATTCACCCCTCCACTTT,CASSLLPGEDSPLHF,TRBV5-6,TRBJ1-6,-,-
TGTGCCAGCAGCTCGTTGGTGGTGGGGAACACTGAAGCTTTCTTT,CASSSLVVGNTEAFF,TRBV5-4,TRBJ1-1,-,-
TGTGCCACCAGCAGACGGACAGGGGGCCACGAGCAGTACTTC,CATSRRTGGHEQYF,TRBV15,TRBJ2-7,TRBD1,-